The 21 T cell receptor beta chains below were found in one sample sequenced in a study of cytomegalovirus exposure and HLA in healthy donors. This table comes from immunoSEQ multiplex PCR, and its TCRdb copy is limited to in-frame clones, with some not included. The data contain 90,000 to 120,000 clones, 70% to 90% of them singletons. Sample: PBMCs. Every receptor here comes from a woman between 18 and 29 years old in good health and CMV-seronegative.

The CDR3 DNA follows: TGTGCCAGCAGCCGGACAGGGGGTTACACCGGGGAGCTGTTTTTT. This gives the protein CASSRTGGYTGELFF. The chain couples TRBV14 to TRBJ2-2; 10 nucleotides line up with TRBD1. The V gene's germline CDR1 is SGHDN and CDR2 FVKESK. The CDR3 has 15 residues. Unmatched junction bases numbered 2, after V lost 4 bases and J lost 3 bases.

J is TRBJ2-3 and V is TRBV7-9; TRBD2 is a possible D gene (6 bases). In germline, CDR1 is SEHNR, CDR2 FQNEAQ (reference sequence). The length of the CDR3 is 16 residues. V was cut by 0 bases and J by 7 bases, with 17 bases left in between. CDR3 loop: CASSLALAGLVYTQYF. CDR3 sequence (DNA): TGTGCCAGCAGCTTAGCGCTGGCGGGACTGGTGTATACGCAGTATTTT.

This rearrangement joins TRBV9 to TRBJ2-2, with a possible D match to TRBD1 (5 bases). V was trimmed by 2 bases and J by 2 bases, leaving 13 bases between them. The germline V gene encodes CDR1 SGDLS and CDR2 YYNGEE. The CDR3 runs to 16 residues. CDR3: CASSVPAGHNTGELFF. In nucleotides, the CDR3 is TGTGCCAGCAGCGTCCCGGCAGGGCATAACACCGGGGAGCTGTTTTTT.

The chain is built from TRBV13 and TRBJ2-3; TRBD1 aligns across 7 bases. The germline gives CDR1 PRHDT, CDR2 FYEKMQ (reference sequence). This CDR3 is built from 18 residues. V shed 5 bases, J shed 2 bases, and the junction held 16 bases outside the gene matches. The CDR3 nucleotides read TGTGCCAGCAGCCAAACGTCGTATACAGGGGTCCCCACAGATACGCAGTATTTT. Translating gives CASSQTSYTGVPTDTQYF.

This clone was seen only once. This chain joins TRBV5-6 and TRBJ2-7; tentatively, D is TRBD1 (5 bases). Germline assignment: CDR1 SGHDT and CDR2 YYEEEE. The CDR3 runs 17 residues. The germline V and J ends were trimmed by 0 bases and 4 bases, with 20 bases remaining between them. The CDR3, as DNA: TGTGCCAGCAGCTTGGAGTTTTGGGGCGGCGGTACATACGAGCAGTACTTC. This sequence encodes CASSLEFWGGGTYEQYF. The full variable domain, rest sourced from reference TRBV5-6 and TRBJ2-7, is DAGVTQSPTHLIKTRGQQVTLRCSPKSGHDTVSWYQQALGQGPQFIFQYYEEEERQRGNFPDRFSGHQFPNYSSELNVNALLLGDSALYLCASSLEFWGGGTYEQYFGPGTRLTVT.

V usage is TRBV30 and J usage is TRBJ1-6, with a weak D call TRBD1 (6 bases). The CDR3 contains 17 residues. V was trimmed by 2 bases and J by 0 bases, leaving 14 bases between them. Germline loops: CDR1 GTSNPN, CDR2 SVGIG (reference sequence). The chain's CDR3 is CAWSSGTTSSYNSPLHF. Written as DNA, the CDR3 is TGTGCCTGGAGTTCCGGGACAACGAGCTCCTATAATTCACCCCTCCACTTT.

The chain uses TRBV7-9 and TRBJ2-2, with 13 bases that match TRBD2. The V and J ends lost 5 bases and 3 bases, in that order; junction bases with no gene match: 6. The germline V gene encodes CDR1 SEHNR and CDR2 FQNEAQ (reference sequence). The CDR3 runs 17 residues. The CDR3 sequence: CASSGTSGGADTGELFF. Here the CDR3 DNA reads TGTGCCAGCAGCGGCACTAGCGGGGGGGCCGACACCGGGGAGCTGTTTTTT. Supplemented by reference TRBV7-9 and TRBJ2-2, the full variable domain reads DTGVSQNPRHKITKRGQNVTFRCDPISEHNRLYWYRQTLGQGPEFLTYFQNEAQLEKSRLLSDRFSAERPKGSFSTLEIQRTEQGDSAMYLCASSGTSGGADTGELFFGEGSRLTVL.

V usage is TRBV5-6 and J usage is TRBJ2-5, with D possibly being TRBD1 (6 bases). There are 13 residues in the CDR3. The germline V and J ends were trimmed by 5 bases and 0 bases, with 8 bases remaining between them. CDR1 and CDR2 from the germline V gene are SGHDT and YYEEEE. The CDR3 sequence is CASRGQYQETQYF. The CDR3 bases are TGTGCCAGCAGAGGACAGTACCAAGAGACCCAGTACTTC.

This clone was recorded only once. The V gene is TRBV5-1, the J gene TRBJ1-3; 8 nucleotides agree with TRBD1. CDR1 and CDR2 (germline): SGHRS, YFSETQ. This CDR3 spans 14 amino acids. Germline trimming cut 6 bases from V and 4 bases from J; bases unmatched to any gene: 6. The CDR3 DNA is TGCGCCAGCAAGTGGGACAGGTCGGGAAACACCATATATTTT. It encodes CASKWDRSGNTIYF.

The J gene is TRBJ2-5, the V gene TRBV27; 8 bases align to TRBD1. The CDR3 has 17 amino acids. V lost 0 bases, J lost 5 bases, and 11 bases stayed unmatched. Germline CDR1 is MNHEY and CDR2 is SMNVEV (reference sequence). CDR3 sequence (DNA): TGTGCCAGCAGTTTATCGACCAGGGGGCTAGTAGGGGAGACCCAGTACTTC. It translates to CASSLSTRGLVGETQYF.

This chain joins TRBV23-1 and TRBJ1-1, with 8 bases identical to TRBD1. TRBV23-1 is sorted into the ORF group, with uncertain function. This CDR3 contains 16 residues. Unmatched junction bases numbered 15, after V lost 2 bases and J lost 10 bases. The CDR3 reads CASSQPLKTGGRIAFF. The CDR3 DNA is TGCGCCAGCAGTCAACCCCTCAAAACAGGGGGGAGAATAGCTTTCTTT.

CDR3 DNA sequence: TGTGCCAGTACCGACTACCAAGAGACCCAGTACTTC. Its protein product is CASTDYQETQYF. This chain uses TRBV19 with TRBJ2-5, with D unclear. V was trimmed by 7 bases and J by 0 bases, leaving 6 bases between them. This CDR3 has 12 amino acids. Germline CDR1 and CDR2: LNHDA and SQIVND (reference sequence). The entire variable domain, with the rest obtained from reference TRBV19 and TRBJ2-5, is as follows: DGGITQSPKYLFRKEGQNVTLSCEQNLNHDAMYWYRQDPGQGLRLIYYSQIVNDFQKGDIAEGYSVSREKKESFPLTVTSAQKNPTAFYLCASTDYQETQYFGPGTRLLVL.

The chain combines TRBV5-1 with TRBJ2-7; 7 positions match TRBD1. The V and J ends lost 2 bases and 4 bases, in that order; junction bases with no gene match: 3. The CDR3 runs 13 residues. From germline, CDR1 is SGHRS and CDR2 YFSETQ. Here the CDR3 reads CASSFGTEYEQYF. DNA of the CDR3: TGCGCCAGCAGCTTCGGGACAGAATACGAGCAGTACTTC. Complete variable domain (other parts from reference TRBV5-1 and TRBJ2-7): KAGVTQTPRYLIKTRGQQVTLSCSPISGHRSVSWYQQTPGQGLQFLFEYFSETQRNKGNFPGRFSGRQFSNSRSEMNVSTLELGDSALYLCASSFGTEYEQYFGPGTRLTVT.

This clone has only one observation. The V gene is TRBV14, the J gene TRBJ2-7, with a tentative D call TRBD1 (5 bases). Germline values: CDR1 SGHDN, CDR2 FVKESK. CDR3 size: 14 residues. V shed 7 bases and J shed 4 bases, with 17 bases lying between them. The DNA of the CDR3 is TGTGCCAGCAAAAAGACAGTAAACTCGTACGAGCAGTACTTC. This codes for CASKKTVNSYEQYF.

V is TRBV7-3 and J is TRBJ2-2; D may be TRBD1 (6 bases). This CDR3 is built from 15 residues. Germline V lookup: CDR1 SGHTA, CDR2 FQGTGA. With 0 bases removed from V and 3 bases from J, the gap between germline ends came to 8 bases. The CDR3 nucleotides read TGTGCCAGCAGCTTAACAAGGACAGACACCGGGGAGCTGTTTTTT. Amino acid sequence: CASSLTRTDTGELFF.

The chain links TRBV27 to TRBJ2-2; D might be TRBD2 (7 bases). V was shortened by 2 bases and J by 6 bases, with 13 bases between the two germline ends. There are 15 residues in the CDR3. In germline, CDR1 is MNHEY, CDR2 SMNVEV (reference sequence). CDR3 nucleotides: TGTGCCAGCAGTTTAGGGGGGGGCTTGTCCGGGGAGCTGTTTTTT. Translation: CASSLGGGLSGELFF.

The chain has TRBV7-9 and TRBJ2-7; tentative D call: TRBD1 (6 bases). Germline lookup yields CDR1 SEHNR and CDR2 FQNEAQ (reference sequence). This CDR3 spans 14 amino acids. Trimming took off 3 bases at V and 4 bases at J, with 13 bases between the two ends. CDR3 nucleotides: TGTGCCAGCAGCTTCCCAGGGGCGGGTTACGAGCAGTACTTC. Its protein is CASSFPGAGYEQYF.

The chain links TRBV7-9 to TRBJ2-7; a possible D gene is TRBD2 (5 bases). This CDR3 spans 12 amino acids. V shed 3 bases and J shed 6 bases, with 9 bases lying between them. Per the germline V gene, CDR1 is SEHNR and CDR2 is FQNEAQ (reference sequence). CDR3 bases: TGTGCCAGCAGCTTCGACCGGGGCGAGCAGTACTTC. It is translated as CASSFDRGEQYF.

There are a few counts of this clone. The V gene is TRBV27, the J gene TRBJ1-1; TRBD1 matches at 10 bases. The CDR3 contains 13 residues. J gave up 6 bases and V 6 bases, and 4 bases lay outside the gene matches. CDR1 is MNHEY, CDR2 SMNVEV, per germline (reference sequence). Here the CDR3 reads CASRRQGAAEAFF. The CDR3 nucleotides read TGTGCCAGCAGACGACAGGGGGCAGCTGAAGCTTTCTTT.

This clone has a handful of counts. V usage is TRBV1 and J usage is TRBJ1-5. TRBV1 is assigned pseudogene status. The CDR3 runs 13 residues. CDR3 DNA: TGCACCAGCAGCCAAGCCGGGGGTCAGCCCCAGCATTTT. It yields the protein CTSSQAGGQPQHF.

This clone appeared many times. The chain joins TRBV19 to TRBJ1-2, with TRBD1 matching over 11 bases. Germline CDR1 reads LNHDA; CDR2 reads SQIVND (reference sequence). The V segment lost 6 bases and the J segment 3 bases; nucleotides outside the gene matches: 3. This CDR3 is 14 amino acids long. CDR3 residues: CASRTGQGDYGYTF. CDR3 DNA: TGTGCCAGTAGGACGGGACAGGGGGACTATGGCTACACCTTC.